This T cell receptor beta chain was documented in a study of T cell responses to AZD1222 COVID-19 vaccine (dated by TCRdb to 2020 to 2022). Some background on the complete study: A total of under 250 trial participants underwent TCR sequencing, of whom more than 200 had received two doses of AZD1222 and some 25 had received two doses of the MenACWY control vaccine. Trial participants were enrolled into age subgroups of 18-55, 56-69 and 70-plus years, which contained roughly 150, 30 and 60 TCR-sequenced participants, respectively. What the authors observed across the whole study: Most participants were white British and females outnumbered males, and the authors suggested that clonal diversity may have been underestimated. After two AZD1222 doses, both the breadth and the depth of spike-specific TCRs were significantly higher than at day 0 and than in MenACWY recipients. In the small 56-69-year group, the increase in depth fell short of significance, most likely because of low power. CD4 TCRs associated with the vaccine covered the entire spike protein, and the dominant responses were in regions 160-218 and 743-854. Because no samples from the day 14 peak response were available, repertoires could be characterized only after the peak T cell response. Epitopes outside the regions mutated in the B.1.351 and B.1.1.7 variants were reportedly recognized by nearly half of the unique spike-specific TCRs. Only six AZD1222 recipients were SARS-CoV-2 seropositive at baseline, limiting conclusions about previously exposed vaccinees.

According to the study, the label for this sample's time point signals: about 28 days (+/-7) after the second vaccine dose. AZD1222 recipients given second doses at about 4 weeks or at about 12 weeks were pooled, since spike-specific TCR depth and breadth were not found to differ between the two schedules. The vaccinee samples were drawn from two UK trials, COV001 and COV002, one of which was a single-blind randomized controlled phase 2/3 trial testing AZD1222 (ChAdOx1 nCoV-19) in healthy adults. For TCRbeta chain sequencing, PBMC samples were collected from trial participants at day 0 and at day 28 after the second dose. From its cysteine to its phenylalanine, the CDR3 spans 15 amino acids. CDR3 DNA is the only sequence kept; it has 45 bases, read in frame from the first base. Germline trimming amounts to 6 bases on V and 5 bases on J, with 7 as the count of junction bases outside the gene matches. Sequences KGHSH (CDR1) and LQKENI (CDR2) are obtained from the germline V gene.

A remark on this clone: What antigen it recognizes has not been identified. Per-base qualities were not stored, and no clone one base away is much larger.

The CDR3 regions of human TCRbeta chains were subjected to immunosequencing. From the authors' description of their analysis: Repertoire TCRs were matched against a reference library of SARS-CoV-2-specific TCRs generated with the MIRA antigen-specificity platform. Breadth was defined as the fraction of unique TCRs that were SARS-CoV-2-associated. Depth was defined as the fraction of total T cells that were SARS-CoV-2-associated. Using the MIRA data, each spike-specific TCR was mapped to the spike region that the TCR reacts to and placed in a CD4 or CD8 class. Log10-transformed breadth and depth values were compared by one-way ANOVA with Sidak's multiple comparisons tests. The table comes from immuneACCESS by way of TCRdb, which keeps in-frame sequences with V and J called. Part of the clones is missing from these tables; in studies checked, under half for an unresolved V gene and the rest for unknown reasons. Clonal size and the V and J genes are those of that table, whereas D and trimming came from the DNA. The sample records about 160,000 clones, 90% of which are singletons. Of the sample, roughly 3.2% falls within the top ten clones.

The sequence is built from TRBV18 and TRBJ1-6, and 7 junctional nucleotides match TRBD1. This receptor was taken from an adult who received the AZD1222 COVID-19 vaccine. Sequencing was performed on peripheral blood, taken 28 days after the second AZD1222 dose. The nucleotide sequence reads TGTGCCAGCTCCCCTATAACAGGGGATAATTCACCCCTCCACTTT. The translation is CASSPITGDNSPLHF.